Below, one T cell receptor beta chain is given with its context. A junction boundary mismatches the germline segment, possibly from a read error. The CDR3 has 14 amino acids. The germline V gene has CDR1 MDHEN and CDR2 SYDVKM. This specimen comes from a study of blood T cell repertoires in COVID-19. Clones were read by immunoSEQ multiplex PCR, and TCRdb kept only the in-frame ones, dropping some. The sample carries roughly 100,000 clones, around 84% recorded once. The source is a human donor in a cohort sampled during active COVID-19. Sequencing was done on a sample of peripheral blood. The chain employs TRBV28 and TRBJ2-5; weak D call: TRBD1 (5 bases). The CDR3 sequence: CASSSTGAQKTQYF. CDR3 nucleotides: TGTGCCAGCAGTTCTACAGGTGCCCAAAAGACCCAGTACTTC.